The sequence of this T cell receptor beta chain was determined in a study of shared T cell receptors in the human thymus. Assay used: immunoSEQ multiplex PCR; TCRdb lists only in-frame clones, some missing. The profile covers about 610,000 clones, with approximately 88% appearing a single time and around 0.01% taken by the ten largest. Germline loops: CDR1 LGHNA, CDR2 YNFKEQ. This CDR3 comprises 15 residues. The junction had 10 bases not matched to a gene; V was cut back by 3 bases and J by 6 bases. These data also formed part of another study, on human thymus T cells. According to that study: Among the donors, all were healthy Finnish infants having corrective surgery for congenital heart defects. Corrective cardiac surgery supplied the resected thymus tissue. Both thymic and peripheral blood repertoires showed apparently biased V and J usage. Related research examined unrelated individuals and reported that their thymic repertoires overlapped highly.

The chain carries TRBV4-2 and TRBJ1-2; TRBD1 matches 7 bases. The source is a boy in the first two years of life with a congenital heart defect. Sequencing was performed on thymocytes. The DNA of the CDR3 is TGTGCCAGCAGCCAGCCATCCGGGACAGATAATGGCTACACCTTC. This sequence encodes CASSQPSGTDNGYTF.